This T cell receptor beta chain was sequenced during a study of T cell repertoires in cytomegalovirus infection. The wider study: Public TCR beta signatures provided an indication of both CMV infection and a matching HLA type.

Germline CDR1 SGHRS, CDR2 YFSETQ. The CDR3 is made up of 16 amino acids. The V end was cut by 3 bases, the J end by 4 bases, with 17 bases between. TCRdb reprocessed the reads with MiXCR, giving one entry per CDR3 protein. The table has 150,000 to 200,000 distinct CDR3 sequences, about 15% seen once. This clonotype was seen only a few times. Its target is not known. Overall study findings and caveats: Accumulated public TCR beta family frequency recognized individuals carrying CMV together with the relevant HLA. There were HLA-C-restricted CMV-specific TCR beta clonotypes dominating the ex vivo response.

Sequences were obtained from CD8+ T cells from PBMCs. This chain joins TRBV5-1 and TRBJ2-1; D is unclear. The clonotype originates from a human donor in good health (CMV status not recorded). Some clones in this sample may be carry-over from other donors' samples. CDR3 sequence: CASSWFVEALYNEQFF. The DNA of the CDR3 is TGCGCCAGCAGCTGGTTTGTCGAGGCCCTTTACAATGAGCAGTTCTTC.